Below are 26 T cell receptor beta chains sequenced from a single sample in a study of control samples from healthy donors and cancer patients. Libraries were prepared by immunoSEQ multiplex PCR; TCRdb keeps only in-frame clonotypes and omits some of them. Of under 450,000 clones listed, around nine tenths were seen once; the top ten hold around 6.4%. The specimen sequenced was PBMCs. All receptors come from a man in his forties with head and neck cancer.

CDR3 nucleotide sequence: TGTGCCAGCAGCCAATTATCGCTTCCCGATCAGCCCCAGCATTTT. Its protein product is CASSQLSLPDQPQHF. The V and J genes are TRBV4-2 and TRBJ1-5; D is ambiguous. Deletions cut 2 bases from V and 5 bases from J, with 13 bases between. There are 15 residues in the CDR3. Germline V lookup: CDR1 LGHNA, CDR2 YNFKEQ.

This clone appeared a single time. The chain employs TRBV7-3 and TRBJ2-7; 9 nucleotides match TRBD1. CDR1 and CDR2 from the germline V gene are SGHTA and FQGTGA. V dropped 2 bases and J dropped 5; count of bases not matched to a gene: 7. The length of the CDR3 is 15 residues. The CDR3 loop is CASSLGGQGVDEQYF. The CDR3 region has the DNA TGTGCCAGCAGCTTAGGGGGACAGGGAGTCGACGAGCAGTACTTC.

This chain uses TRBV28 with TRBJ2-7; possible D gene TRBD2, 6 bases. Germline V gives CDR1 MDHEN, CDR2 SYDVKM. V was clipped by 3 bases and J by 2 bases, with 11 bases between them. The CDR3 loop spans 14 amino acids. The CDR3 loop reads CASSFQRVAYEQYF. Written as DNA, the CDR3 is TGTGCCAGCAGTTTTCAGCGGGTTGCCTACGAGCAGTACTTC.

In this sample, this clone turned up once. The chain combines TRBV6-2 or TRBV6-3 with TRBJ2-7; 9 bases agree with TRBD2. Germline CDR1 is MNHEY and CDR2 is SVGEGT. V dropped 5 bases and J dropped 5; count of bases not matched to a gene: 10. CDR3 length: 15 amino acids. The CDR3 spells CASSPWRGGRDEQYF. DNA for the CDR3: TGTGCCAGCAGTCCCTGGCGGGGGGGCCGCGACGAGCAGTACTTC.

V usage is TRBV2 and J usage is TRBJ2-3; D uncertain. The length of the CDR3 is 16 residues. In germline, CDR1 is SNHLY, CDR2 FYNNEI. Trimming stripped 6 bases from V and 2 bases from J, with 18 bases between. The chain's CDR3 is CASRYLVQPNTDTQYF. For the CDR3, the DNA is TGTGCCAGCAGATACCTTGTACAGCCAAACACAGATACGCAGTATTTT.

CDR3: CASSLVTYEQYF. DNA of the CDR3: TGTGCCAGCAGTTTAGTCACCTACGAGCAGTACTTC. The gene calls are TRBV27 and TRBJ2-7; unclear D gene. Germline assignment: CDR1 MNHEY and CDR2 SMNVEV (reference sequence). Trimming cost V 2 bases and J 2 bases, with 4 bases left between them. The CDR3 spans 12 residues.

The chain carries TRBV9 and TRBJ2-1; perhaps TRBD2 as D (6 bases). The V end was cut by 0 bases, the J end by 3 bases, with 10 bases between. The germline V gene encodes CDR1 SGDLS and CDR2 YYNGEE. This CDR3 spans 15 amino acids. The CDR3 here is CASSVASGYYNEQFF. CDR3 nucleotides: TGTGCCAGCAGCGTAGCAAGCGGGTACTACAATGAGCAGTTCTTC. The whole variable domain, remainder taken from reference TRBV9 and TRBJ2-1, is DSGVTQTPKHLITATGQRVTLRCSPRSGDLSVYWYQQSLDQGLQFLIQYYNGEERAKGNILERFSAQQFPDLHSELNLSSLELGDSALYFCASSVASGYYNEQFFGPGTRLTVL.

V gene TRBV6-5 combines with J gene TRBJ1-1; unclear D gene. Deletions cut 9 bases from V and 1 base from J, with 9 bases between. Germline V gene lookup returns CDR1 MNHEY and CDR2 SVGAGI. The CDR3 extends over 12 amino acids. The CDR3 coding sequence is TGTGCCAGTCCTGGACCGAACACTGAAGCTTTCTTT. Translation gives CASPGPNTEAFF.

V is TRBV3-1 (or the pseudogene TRBV3-2) and J is TRBJ2-1, with D maybe TRBD2 (6 bases). V was pared by 0 bases and J by 0 bases, with 12 bases between. The CDR3 consists of 17 residues. Germline V gives CDR1 LGHDT, CDR2 YNNKEL (reference sequence). CDR3: CASSQDRGTSSYNEQFF. The DNA of the CDR3 is TGTGCCAGCAGCCAAGATCGGGGGACGAGCTCCTACAATGAGCAGTTCTTC.

The chain couples TRBV5-1 to TRBJ2-3, with TRBD1 matching over 10 bases. Germline V gene lookup returns CDR1 SGHRS and CDR2 YFSETQ. V shed 4 bases and J 3 bases; nucleotides not matched to a gene: 8. This CDR3 region has 16 residues. The DNA for the CDR3 is TGCGCCAGCAGCACAGGGACAGGGGCTAGGACAGATACGCAGTATTTT. Amino acids: CASSTGTGARTDTQYF. The full variable domain, with the rest looked up from reference TRBV5-1 and TRBJ2-3, is KAGVTQTPRYLIKTRGQQVTLSCSPISGHRSVSWYQQTPGQGLQFLFEYFSETQRNKGNFPGRFSGRQFSNSRSEMNVSTLELGDSALYLCASSTGTGARTDTQYFGPGTRLTVL.

The chain is built from TRBV4-2 and TRBJ1-5; possible D gene TRBD1, 5 bases. Trimming removed 3 bases at V and 4 bases at J, with 13 bases between. This CDR3 region has 15 residues. Germline loops: CDR1 LGHNA, CDR2 YNFKEQ. The CDR3 DNA sequence: TGTGCCAGCAGCCAGGCTTCCGACAGAAATCAGCCCCAGCATTTT. It codes for CASSQASDRNQPQHF.

The J gene is TRBJ1-1, the V gene TRBV3-1 (or the pseudogene TRBV3-2); the D is unclear. The germline CDR1 and CDR2 sequences are LGHDT and YNNKEL (reference sequence). The CDR3 loop spans 14 amino acids. V dropped 2 bases and J dropped 1 base, with 8 bases sitting between them. CDR3 residues: CASSQRAGNTEAFF. CDR3 DNA sequence: TGTGCCAGCAGCCAAAGGGCGGGGAACACTGAAGCTTTCTTT.

As DNA, the CDR3 is TGTGCCAGCAGTGAAAGGGGACGGGGGCCTGGAAACACCATATATTTT. This sequence encodes CASSERGRGPGNTIYF. V gene TRBV6-1 combines with J gene TRBJ1-3, with a possible D match to TRBD1 (6 bases). V lost 2 bases to trimming and J lost 2 bases, with 13 bases between them. Germline values: CDR1 MNHNS, CDR2 SASEGT. The CDR3 covers 16 residues.

CDR3 residues: CASSFNRGLMETQYF. The CDR3 DNA is TGTGCCAGCAGTTTCAACAGGGGACTAATGGAGACCCAGTACTTC. The genes are TRBV28 and TRBJ2-5, with D perhaps assigned TRBD1 or TRBD2 (7 bases each). The CDR3 consists of 15 residues. Germline-derived CDR1 and CDR2 are MDHEN and SYDVKM. The germline V and J ends were trimmed by 3 bases and 5 bases, with 16 bases remaining between them.

The chain employs TRBV6-5 and TRBJ2-7; the D is unclear. Looked up from germline, CDR1 is MNHEY and CDR2 is SVGAGI. The CDR3 extends over 15 amino acids. V was trimmed by 5 bases and J by 2 bases, leaving 16 bases between them. The CDR3 DNA follows: TGTGCCAGCAGTCCCTTTAAAGAGGACCCCTACGAGCAGTACTTC. Protein product: CASSPFKEDPYEQYF.

This rearrangement joins TRBV28 to TRBJ2-7, with 7 bases fitting TRBD1. The CDR3 spans 15 residues. V lost 4 bases to trimming and J lost 5 bases; unmatched junction nucleotides: 11. CDR1 is MDHEN and CDR2 is SYDVKM in the germline V gene. In DNA form, the CDR3 reads TGTGCCAGCAGTTCTCCCCGACAGGGTCGCAACGAGCAGTACTTC. Translating it yields CASSSPRQGRNEQYF.

The chain employs TRBV11-2 and TRBJ2-1; 7 nucleotides align to TRBD2. The CDR3 loop spans 16 amino acids. CDR1 and CDR2 from the germline V gene are SGHAT and FQNNGV. V shed 1 base, J shed 3 bases, and the junction held 6 bases outside the gene matches. The CDR3 DNA is TGTGCCAGCAGCTTAGCGGGTAGCGGGTACTACAATGAGCAGTTCTTC. This encodes CASSLAGSGYYNEQFF.

The chain has TRBV7-9 and TRBJ1-5; no clear D. CDR1 is SEHNR and CDR2 is FQNEAQ in the germline V gene (reference sequence). The CDR3 spans 16 residues. The ends were cut back, 5 bases at V and 0 bases at J, with 14 bases in the middle. This CDR3 reads CASSDGRRNSNQPQHF. DNA for the CDR3: TGTGCCAGCAGCGATGGTCGACGGAATAGCAATCAGCCCCAGCATTTT.

V gene TRBV18 combines with J gene TRBJ2-3, with 14 bases matching TRBD2. CDR1 is KGHSH, CDR2 LQKENI, per germline. There are 15 residues in the CDR3. Trimming cost V 6 bases and J 5 bases; bases outside gene matches: 4. This CDR3 reads CASSPGLAGGDTQYF. For the CDR3, the DNA is TGTGCCAGCTCGCCTGGACTAGCGGGAGGAGATACGCAGTATTTT.

V and J are TRBV7-6 and TRBJ2-1; 7 nucleotides line up with TRBD1. CDR3 length: 15 amino acids. CDR1 and CDR2 from the germline V gene are SGHVS and FNYEAQ. V lost 5 bases to trimming and J lost 5 bases; unmatched junction nucleotides: 9. The CDR3 protein is CASSPLIRGNNEQFF. CDR3 sequence (DNA): TGTGCCAGCAGCCCCCTAATCAGGGGGAACAATGAGCAGTTCTTC. The variable domain in full, with the rest retrieved from reference TRBV7-6 and TRBJ2-1, is GAGVSQSPRYKVTKRGQDVALRCDPISGHVSLYWYRQALGQGPEFLTYFNYEAQQDKSGLPNDRFSAERPEGSISTLTIQRTEQRDSAMYRCASSPLIRGNNEQFFGPGTRLTVL.

The chain recombines TRBV2 with TRBJ2-7; no firm D call. The germline CDR1 and CDR2 sequences are SNHLY and FYNNEI. The CDR3 has 12 residues. V was clipped by 3 bases and J by 4 bases, with 7 bases between them. The DNA of the CDR3 is TGTGCCAGCAGTGAGGACCAATACGAGCAGTACTTC. Protein product: CASSEDQYEQYF.

CDR3 in amino acids: CASSGTSTDTQYF. Written as DNA, the CDR3 is TGTGCCAGCAGCGGGACCTCAACAGATACGCAGTATTTT. The rearrangement links TRBV28 to TRBJ2-3; perhaps D is TRBD1 or TRBD2 (5 bases each). Germline CDR1 is MDHEN and CDR2 is SYDVKM. CDR3 length: 13 amino acids. Trimming took 6 bases from V and 3 from J, leaving 10 bases between them.

The V call is TRBV7-2, the J call TRBJ2-2, with D possibly TRBD1 on 5 matching bases. The V gene lost 3 bases and the J gene lost 5 bases, with 10 bases spanning the gap. The CDR3 covers 14 residues. The germline gives CDR1 SGHTA, CDR2 FQGNSA. DNA for the CDR3: TGTGCCAGCAGCTTTACAGGTGCTACCGGGGAGCTGTTTTTT. This sequence encodes CASSFTGATGELFF.

This sequence joins TRBV29-1 and TRBJ2-1; 10 bases map to TRBD2. This CDR3 region has 15 residues. Trimming at V came to 6 bases and at J to 1 base, leaving 6 bases not matched to a gene. The germline V gene encodes CDR1 SQVTM and CDR2 ANQGSEA. The CDR3 region is CSVGTSGVSYNEQFF. CDR3 bases: TGCAGCGTGGGAACTAGCGGGGTATCCTACAATGAGCAGTTCTTC.

The V and J genes are TRBV2 and TRBJ2-2; 8 positions agree with TRBD1. This CDR3 region has 16 residues. J was trimmed by 7 bases and V by 6 bases; bases with no gene match: 13. The germline V gene encodes CDR1 SNHLY and CDR2 FYNNEI. CDR3 residues: CASSPSADRVLGELFF. The CDR3 coding sequence is TGTGCCAGCAGCCCTTCCGCGGACAGGGTACTCGGGGAGCTGTTTTTT.

The chain couples TRBV7-2 to TRBJ1-2; D remains ambiguous. This CDR3 is built from 13 residues. From germline, CDR1 is SGHTA and CDR2 FQGNSA. V gave up 6 bases and J gave up 8 bases, with 16 bases separating them. CDR3 residues: CASSYTTGMGYTF. The CDR3 nucleotides read TGTGCCAGCAGTTACACTACGGGGATGGGCTACACCTTC.